These T cell receptor beta chains were read from a single sample in a study of PD-L1 blockade in urothelial cancer. Produced via immunoSEQ multiplex PCR; TCRdb's table is partial and in-frame only. The data hold under 100,000 clones, with roughly 82% observed a single time. The starting material was PBMCs, obtained around atezolizumab (anti-PD-L1) treatment. The receptors were gathered from a man in his 70s with urothelial cancer. The CDR3 runs from the conserved cysteine through the conserved F or W. The order of the fields is CDR3 DNA, CDR3 protein, clone size, CDR3 length, D gene, J gene, V gene. D genes are given only for firm matches. Clone size appears in some rows only: once, few, many, or a class for an expanded clone.

TGTGCCAGCAGCAGGGGACTAGCGGGAGTCCCAAGCGAGCAGTACTTC | CASSRGLAGVPSEQYF | - | 16 | TRBD2 | TRBJ2-7 | TRBV7-2
TGTGCCAGCAGCTCCGTAGGGACAGGGAACTATGGCTACACCTTC | CASSSVGTGNYGYTF | - | 15 | TRBD1 | TRBJ1-2 | TRBV5-6
TGTGCCATCAGTGAGTCTGGACTCCGCACAGATACGCAGTATTTT | CAISESGLRTDTQYF | once | 15 | - | TRBJ2-3 | TRBV10-3
TGTGCCAGCTCACCACAGGTAATTGAGAGGACTGAAGCTTTCTTT | CASSPQVIERTEAFF | - | 15 | - | TRBJ1-1 | TRBV18
TGTGCCAGAAGCTCCAGGTTTTACGAGCAGTACTTC | CARSSRFYEQYF | few | 12 | - | TRBJ2-7 | TRBV5-3
TGTGCCAGCTCACCGGGCAGACAATGGCCCCAGCATTTT | CASSPGRQWPQHF | - | 13 | - | TRBJ1-5 | TRBV18
TGTGCCAGCAGCTTGACTAGCGGGGACTACGAGCAGTACTTC | CASSLTSGDYEQYF | - | 14 | TRBD2 | TRBJ2-7 | TRBV7-2
TGTGCCAGCACCAAAGCGGGAAGCTCCTACAATGAGCAGTTCTTC | CASTKAGSSYNEQFF | once | 15 | TRBD2 | TRBJ2-1 | TRBV6-5
TGTGCCAGCAGCTTAACTAGCAGGGCCACCGGGGAGCTGTTTTTT | CASSLTSRATGELFF | - | 15 | - | TRBJ2-2 | TRBV7-3
TGTGCCAGCAGCGGACTAACAGGGGGCGGTGAGACCCAGTACTTC | CASSGLTGGGETQYF | - | 15 | TRBD1 | TRBJ2-5 | TRBV9
TGTGCCAGTAGTATAGGGCGGACCTACGAGCAGTACTTC | CASSIGRTYEQYF | once | 13 | - | TRBJ2-7 | TRBV19
TGTGCCAGCAGTGAAGTCCCCCGGGACAGGGGAGATACGCAGTATTTT | CASSEVPRDRGDTQYF | once | 16 | TRBD1 | TRBJ2-3 | TRBV6-1
TGTGCCAGTAGTACCGGGAGGACAGGGGATAACTATGGCTACACCTTC | CASSTGRTGDNYGYTF | - | 16 | TRBD1 | TRBJ1-2 | TRBV19
TGTGCCAGCAGAGGACTGGACAGGGGGAATTCACCCCTCCACTTT | CASRGLDRGNSPLHF | - | 15 | TRBD1 | TRBJ1-6 | TRBV6-5
TGTGCCAGCAGCTACGGGAGTGGTAATGAGCAGTTCTTC | CASSYGSGNEQFF | - | 13 | - | TRBJ2-1 | TRBV7-3
TGTGCCAGCAGTTACTTCCCGACAGATTTGAACACTGAAGCTTTCTTT | CASSYFPTDLNTEAFF | many | 16 | - | TRBJ1-1 | TRBV6-5
TGTGCCAGCAGGAAGGGGGGGACTGCAACCTACGAGCAGTACTTC | CASRKGGTATYEQYF | - | 15 | - | TRBJ2-7 | TRBV2
TGTGCCAGCAGCTTAGGTGGTAGCGGGAGACAAGAGACCCAGTACTTC | CASSLGGSGRQETQYF | - | 16 | TRBD2 | TRBJ2-5 | TRBV5-6
TGTGCTAGTGGTAAACGGGACTTCCCGGATGCGAACACCGGGGAGCTGTTTTTT | CASGKRDFPDANTGELFF | - | 18 | - | TRBJ2-2 | TRBV12-5
TGTGCCAGCCTCGAGGAGAACACTGAAGCTTTCTTT | CASLEENTEAFF | - | 12 | - | TRBJ1-1 | TRBV18
TGTGCCAGCAGTGACTCGGGGCGGGGTCTCGAGCAGTACTTC | CASSDSGRGLEQYF | - | 14 | - | TRBJ2-7 | TRBV25-1
TGTGCCAGCAGTTACTCTCGATTAGCTCGGGATCAGCCCCAGCATTTT | CASSYSRLARDQPQHF | - | 16 | - | TRBJ1-5 | TRBV6-5
TGTGCCAGCAGTTTTACAGGGATCTCTGGAAACACCATATATTTT | CASSFTGISGNTIYF | - | 15 | - | TRBJ1-3 | TRBV7-2
TGCGCCAGCAGCTTCGTAGAAAATGGGGCCAACGTCCTGACTTTC | CASSFVENGANVLTF | - | 15 | - | TRBJ2-6 | TRBV5-1
TGTGCCAGCTCCTTAGAGGCGGAAGCTTTCTTT | CASSLEAEAFF | - | 11 | - | TRBJ1-1 | TRBV18
TGTGCCAGCAGTGAGTACGCCACAAAAGCCGGGGAGCTGTTTTTT | CASSEYATKAGELFF | - | 15 | - | TRBJ2-2 | TRBV2
TGTGCCAGCAGCATGGACAGGATGTCGGCCCAGTACTTC | CASSMDRMSAQYF | - | 13 | TRBD1 | TRBJ2-5 | TRBV27
TGTGCCAGCAGTGAAGCGCAGGGGGAAAACTATGGCTACACCTTC | CASSEAQGENYGYTF | - | 15 | TRBD1 | TRBJ1-2 | TRBV6-1
TGTGCCAGTAGTACCACAGCACAGAACACCATATATTTT | CASSTTAQNTIYF | - | 13 | - | TRBJ1-3 | TRBV19
TGCGCCAGCAGCACCAGGGGGCCCACCGGGGAGCTGTTTTTT | CASSTRGPTGELFF | - | 14 | TRBD1 | TRBJ2-2 | TRBV5-1
TGCGCCAGCAGAAACTCCCCGGCGGCAGGGTACAGTTACGAGCAGTACTTC | CASRNSPAAGYSYEQYF | once | 17 | - | TRBJ2-7 | TRBV5-1
TGTGCCAGCAGTGACTGGTACGAGCAGTACTTC | CASSDWYEQYF | - | 11 | - | TRBJ2-7 | TRBV27
TGTGCCAGCTCCGGGACTAGCGGGACTTCCGGGGAGCTGTTTTTT | CASSGTSGTSGELFF | - | 15 | TRBD2 | TRBJ2-2 | TRBV18
TGCGCCAGCAGTGAGCCCCGGACAGTTCAGGAGACCCAGTACTTC | CASSEPRTVQETQYF | - | 15 | - | TRBJ2-5 | TRBV10-1
TGTGCCAGCAGCGTCTTTAGCAGGGGTAACGGGGAGCTGTTTTTT | CASSVFSRGNGELFF | once | 15 | - | TRBJ2-2 | TRBV13
TGTGCCAGCTCACCACTCGGGGGGAGGGCCAAAGATACGCAGTATTTT | CASSPLGGRAKDTQYF | - | 16 | TRBD2 | TRBJ2-3 | TRBV18
TGTGCCAGCAGCCAACGGACAGGGGGTTACGAGCAGTACTTC | CASSQRTGGYEQYF | - | 14 | TRBD1 | TRBJ2-7 | TRBV4-2
TGTGCCATCAGCACTAGCGGGGGAGGACAAGAGACCCAGTACTTC | CAISTSGGGQETQYF | - | 15 | TRBD2 | TRBJ2-5 | TRBV10-3
TGCGCCAGCTCTGAGACAGGAAGCACAGATACGCAGTATTTT | CASSETGSTDTQYF | - | 14 | - | TRBJ2-3 | TRBV5-1
TGCGCCAGCAGCCCCTCCCCCTCGGACAGGGGAGGCTATGGCTACACCTTC | CASSPSPSDRGGYGYTF | - | 17 | TRBD1 | TRBJ1-2 | TRBV4-1
TGTGCCACCAGCAGAGAAAGGTCTAGCGGGTCGAACGGGGAGCTGTTTTTT | CATSRERSSGSNGELFF | - | 17 | TRBD2 | TRBJ2-2 | TRBV15
TGCAGTCCGGGACAGGGGGCTGAAGCTTTCTTT | CSPGQGAEAFF | - | 11 | TRBD1 | TRBJ1-1 | TRBV20-1
TGTGCCAGCAGTGAAATGATAGGGGTGAGCACTGAAGCTTTCTTT | CASSEMIGVSTEAFF | - | 15 | - | TRBJ1-1 | TRBV6-1
TGCGCCAGCAGCCGGGGGGGCCCCGGGGAGCTGTTTTTT | CASSRGGPGELFF | few | 13 | - | TRBJ2-2 | TRBV4-1
TGCAGCGTTGGGCTAGGGGGTCGAAATGAGCAGTTCTTC | CSVGLGGRNEQFF | - | 13 | - | TRBJ2-1 | TRBV29-1
TGTGCCAGCAGCCGGGACAGGGGGCGAACCGGGGAGCTGTTTTTT | CASSRDRGRTGELFF | - | 15 | TRBD1 | TRBJ2-2 | TRBV7-9
TGTGCCAGCAGCGTAGGAGGGTTCGTCACTGAAGCTTTCTTT | CASSVGGFVTEAFF | once | 14 | - | TRBJ1-1 | TRBV9
TGTGCCAGCAGCTTAAACACCCATAGCAATCAGCCCCAGCATTTT | CASSLNTHSNQPQHF | - | 15 | - | TRBJ1-5 | TRBV11-2
TGTGCCAGCAGTGAAGTCAGGGGCTCTGGGGCCAACGTCCTGACTTTC | CASSEVRGSGANVLTF | - | 16 | - | TRBJ2-6 | TRBV6-1
TGTGCCAGCAGTGAACAGGGAGGCACAGATACGCAGTATTTT | CASSEQGGTDTQYF | - | 14 | - | TRBJ2-3 | TRBV6-4
TGTGCCAGCAGCCCCCAGGGGGGACAGATCAAAAATTCACCCCTCCACTTT | CASSPQGGQIKNSPLHF | - | 17 | TRBD1 | TRBJ1-6 | TRBV9